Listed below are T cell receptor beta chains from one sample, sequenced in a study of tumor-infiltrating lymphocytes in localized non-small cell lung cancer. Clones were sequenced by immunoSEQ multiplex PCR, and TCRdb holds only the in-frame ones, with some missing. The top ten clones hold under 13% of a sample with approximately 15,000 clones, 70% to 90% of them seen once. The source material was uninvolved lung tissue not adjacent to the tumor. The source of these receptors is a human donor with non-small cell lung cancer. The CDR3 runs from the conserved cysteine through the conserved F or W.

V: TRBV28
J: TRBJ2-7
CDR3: CATSGLIPTEQYF

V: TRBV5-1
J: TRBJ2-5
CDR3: CASSSRDRGHETQYF

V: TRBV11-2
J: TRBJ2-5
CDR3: CASSLDAGSETQYF

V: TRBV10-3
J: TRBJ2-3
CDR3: CAISGHGTDTQYF

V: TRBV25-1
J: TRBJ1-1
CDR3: CASSDDRAAFF

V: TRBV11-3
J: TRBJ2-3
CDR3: CASSLGGDDTQYF

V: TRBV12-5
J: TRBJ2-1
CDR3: CASGFSSHNEQFF

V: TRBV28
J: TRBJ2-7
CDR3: CASTPGRVKGYEQYF

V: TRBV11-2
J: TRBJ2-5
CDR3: CASSHRSLYQETQYF

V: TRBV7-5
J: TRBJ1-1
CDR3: CVRSLDSWGESTEAFF

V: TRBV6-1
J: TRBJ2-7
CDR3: CASSEVSGSSYEQYF

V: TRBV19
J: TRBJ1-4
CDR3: CASTGARQLFF

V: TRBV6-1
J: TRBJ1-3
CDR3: CASSEVDRVGNTIYF

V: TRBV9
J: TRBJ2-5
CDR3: CASSSGTGGAGGWAETQYF

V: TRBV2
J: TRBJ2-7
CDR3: CASRTSSGSPYEQYF

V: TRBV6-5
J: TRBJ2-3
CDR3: CASSYYFGRGTDTQYF

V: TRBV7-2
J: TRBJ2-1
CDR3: CASSLRWGLAGVWNEQFF

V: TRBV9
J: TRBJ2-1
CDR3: CASSDGSSYNEQFF

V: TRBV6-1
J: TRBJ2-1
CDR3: CASSELAGSYNEQFF

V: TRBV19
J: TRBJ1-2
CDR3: CASRMTAGGYGYTF

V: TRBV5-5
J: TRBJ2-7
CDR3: CASSLGTGGEQYF

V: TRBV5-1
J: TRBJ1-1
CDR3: CASSPLLSDTEAFF

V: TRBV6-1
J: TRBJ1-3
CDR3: CASSEGWSLGGNTIYF

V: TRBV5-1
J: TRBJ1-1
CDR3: CASSIYTRDTEAFF

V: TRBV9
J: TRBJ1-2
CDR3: CASSVDDRGYTF

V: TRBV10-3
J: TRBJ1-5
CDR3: CAIRGGTGESNQPQHF

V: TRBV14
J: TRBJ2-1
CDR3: CASSPRLYNEQFF

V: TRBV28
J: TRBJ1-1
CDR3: CASSINTEAFF

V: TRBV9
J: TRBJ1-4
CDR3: CASSVGPGGNEKLFF

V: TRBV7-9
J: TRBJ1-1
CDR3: CASRVQGAAGTEAFF

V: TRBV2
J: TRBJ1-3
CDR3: CATRQEVGNTIYF

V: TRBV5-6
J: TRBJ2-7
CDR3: CASSLVGSYEQYF